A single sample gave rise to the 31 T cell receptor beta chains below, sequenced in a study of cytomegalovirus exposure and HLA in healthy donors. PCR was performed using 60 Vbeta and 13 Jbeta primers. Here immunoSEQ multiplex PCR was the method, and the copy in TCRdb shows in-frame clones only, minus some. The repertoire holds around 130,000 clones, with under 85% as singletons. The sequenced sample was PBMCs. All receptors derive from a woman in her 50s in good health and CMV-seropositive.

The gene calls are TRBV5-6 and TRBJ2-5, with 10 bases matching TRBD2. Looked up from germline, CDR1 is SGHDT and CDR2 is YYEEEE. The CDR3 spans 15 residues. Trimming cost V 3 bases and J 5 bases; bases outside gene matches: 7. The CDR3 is CASSSTAGGPETQYF. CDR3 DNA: TGTGCCAGCAGCTCTACAGCGGGGGGGCCCGAGACCCAGTACTTC.

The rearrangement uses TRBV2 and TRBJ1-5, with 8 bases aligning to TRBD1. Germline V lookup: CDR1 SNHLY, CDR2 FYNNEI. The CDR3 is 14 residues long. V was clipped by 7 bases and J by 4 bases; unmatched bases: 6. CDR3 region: CASTEDRENQPQHF. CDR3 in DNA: TGTGCCAGCACAGAGGACAGGGAAAATCAGCCCCAGCATTTT.

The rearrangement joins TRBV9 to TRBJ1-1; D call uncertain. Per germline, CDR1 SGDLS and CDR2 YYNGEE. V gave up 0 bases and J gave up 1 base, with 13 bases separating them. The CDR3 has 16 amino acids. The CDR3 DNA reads TGTGCCAGCAGCGTAGGCCATACTGGGAGGAACACTGAAGCTTTCTTT. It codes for CASSVGHTGRNTEAFF.

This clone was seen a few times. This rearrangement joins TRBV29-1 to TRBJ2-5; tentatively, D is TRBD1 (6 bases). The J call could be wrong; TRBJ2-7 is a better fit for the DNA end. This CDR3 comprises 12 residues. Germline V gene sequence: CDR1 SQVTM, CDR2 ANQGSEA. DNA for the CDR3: TGCAGCGTTGGAACAGGGAACTACGAGCAGTACTTC. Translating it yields CSVGTGNYEQYF.

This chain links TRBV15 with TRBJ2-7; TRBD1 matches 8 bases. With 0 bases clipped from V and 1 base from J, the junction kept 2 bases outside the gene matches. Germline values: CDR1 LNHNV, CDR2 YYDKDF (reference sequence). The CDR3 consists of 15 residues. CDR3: CATSRERTGSYEQYF. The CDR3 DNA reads TGTGCCACCAGCAGAGAAAGGACAGGGTCCTACGAGCAGTACTTC.

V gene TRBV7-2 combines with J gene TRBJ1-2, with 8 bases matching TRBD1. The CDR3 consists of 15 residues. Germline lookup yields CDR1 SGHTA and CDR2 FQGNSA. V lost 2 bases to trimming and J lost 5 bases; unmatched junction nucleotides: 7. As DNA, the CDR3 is TGTGCCAGCAGCTTACCAGGGACAGGCTTATATGGCTACACCTTC. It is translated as CASSLPGTGLYGYTF.

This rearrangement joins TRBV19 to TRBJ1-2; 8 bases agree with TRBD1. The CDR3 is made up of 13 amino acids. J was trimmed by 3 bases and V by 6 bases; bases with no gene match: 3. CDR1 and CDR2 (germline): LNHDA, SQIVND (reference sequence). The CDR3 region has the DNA TGTGCCAGTAGGCTGACAGGGGACTATGGCTACACCTTC. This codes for CASRLTGDYGYTF. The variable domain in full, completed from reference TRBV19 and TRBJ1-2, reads DGGITQSPKYLFRKEGQNVTLSCEQNLNHDAMYWYRQDPGQGLRLIYYSQIVNDFQKGDIAEGYSVSREKKESFPLTVTSAQKNPTAFYLCASRLTGDYGYTFGSGTRLTVV.

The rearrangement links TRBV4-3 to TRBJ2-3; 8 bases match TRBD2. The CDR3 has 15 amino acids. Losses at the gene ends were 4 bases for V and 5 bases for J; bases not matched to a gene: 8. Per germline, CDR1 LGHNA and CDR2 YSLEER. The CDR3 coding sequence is TGCGCCAGCAGCCTCGGACTAGCCCAGGGAGATACGCAGTATTTT. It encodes CASSLGLAQGDTQYF.

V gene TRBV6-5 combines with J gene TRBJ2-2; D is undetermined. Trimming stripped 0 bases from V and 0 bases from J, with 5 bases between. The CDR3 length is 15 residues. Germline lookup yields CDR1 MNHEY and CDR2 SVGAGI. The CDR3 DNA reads TGTGCCAGCAGTTACTCCCCCGCGAACACCGGGGAGCTGTTTTTT. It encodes CASSYSPANTGELFF.

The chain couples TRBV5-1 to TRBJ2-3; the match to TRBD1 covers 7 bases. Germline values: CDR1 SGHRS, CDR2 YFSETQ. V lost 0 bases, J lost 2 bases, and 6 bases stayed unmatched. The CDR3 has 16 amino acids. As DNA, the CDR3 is TGCGCCAGCAGCTTGGGCGACAGGGACGACACAGATACGCAGTATTTT. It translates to CASSLGDRDDTDTQYF.

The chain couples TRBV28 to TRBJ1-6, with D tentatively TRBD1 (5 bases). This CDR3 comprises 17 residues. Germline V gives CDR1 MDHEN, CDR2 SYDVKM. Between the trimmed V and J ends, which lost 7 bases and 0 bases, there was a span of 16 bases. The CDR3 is CASTRGGGTSYNSPLHF. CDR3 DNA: TGTGCCAGCACCCGGGGTGGGGGGACCTCCTATAATTCACCCCTCCACTTT.

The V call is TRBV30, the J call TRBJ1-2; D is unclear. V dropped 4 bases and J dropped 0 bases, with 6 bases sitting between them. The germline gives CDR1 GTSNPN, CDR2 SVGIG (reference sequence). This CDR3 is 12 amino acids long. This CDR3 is CAWTSPNYGYTF. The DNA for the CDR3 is TGTGCCTGGACCAGTCCTAACTATGGCTACACCTTC.

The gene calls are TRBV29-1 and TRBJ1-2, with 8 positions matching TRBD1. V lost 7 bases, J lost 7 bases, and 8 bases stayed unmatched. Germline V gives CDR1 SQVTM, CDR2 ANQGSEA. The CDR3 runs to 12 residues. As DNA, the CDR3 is TGCAGCGGGGGGGACAGGTTGTTTGGCTACACCTTC. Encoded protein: CSGGDRLFGYTF.

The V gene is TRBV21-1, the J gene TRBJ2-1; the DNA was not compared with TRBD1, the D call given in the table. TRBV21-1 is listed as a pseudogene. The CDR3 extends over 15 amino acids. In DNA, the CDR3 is TGTGCCAGCAGCTGCACAGCCGTTTCCTACAATGAGCAGTTCTTC. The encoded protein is CASSCTAVSYNEQFF.

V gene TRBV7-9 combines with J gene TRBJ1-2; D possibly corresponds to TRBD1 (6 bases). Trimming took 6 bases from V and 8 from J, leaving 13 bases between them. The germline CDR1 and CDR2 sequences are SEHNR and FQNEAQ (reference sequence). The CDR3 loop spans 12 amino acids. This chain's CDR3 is CASSFAQGGYTF. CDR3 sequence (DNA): TGTGCCAGCAGTTTCGCCCAGGGGGGCTACACCTTC.

The DNA of the CDR3 is TGTGCCAGTAGTCTGTTGGGCGGAGGAACTCCCTATGGCTACACCTTC. Encoded protein: CASSLLGGGTPYGYTF. This rearrangement joins TRBV19 to TRBJ1-2, with unresolved D. The CDR3 sequence is 16 residues long. Trimming took 5 bases from V and 4 from J, leaving 20 bases between them. CDR1 and CDR2 from the germline V gene are LNHDA and SQIVND (reference sequence).

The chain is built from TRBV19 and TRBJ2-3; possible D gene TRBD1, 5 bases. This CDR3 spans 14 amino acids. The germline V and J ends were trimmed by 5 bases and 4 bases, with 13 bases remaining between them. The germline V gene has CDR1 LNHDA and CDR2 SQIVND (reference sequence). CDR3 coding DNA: TGTGCCAGTAGTCCCAGGGAAGGAGCAGATACGCAGTATTTT. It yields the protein CASSPREGADTQYF.

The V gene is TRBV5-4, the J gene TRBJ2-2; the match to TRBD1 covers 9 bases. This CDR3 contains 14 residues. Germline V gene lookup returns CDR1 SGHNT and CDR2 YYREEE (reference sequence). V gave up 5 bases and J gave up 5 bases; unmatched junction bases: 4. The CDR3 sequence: CASRSGTGTGELFF. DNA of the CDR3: TGTGCCAGCAGGTCCGGGACAGGGACCGGGGAGCTGTTTTTT. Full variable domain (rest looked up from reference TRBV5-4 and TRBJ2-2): ETGVTQSPTHLIKTRGQQVTLRCSSQSGHNTVSWYQQALGQGPQFIFQYYREEENGRGNFPPRFSGLQFPNYSSELNVNALELDDSALYLCASRSGTGTGELFFGEGSRLTVL.

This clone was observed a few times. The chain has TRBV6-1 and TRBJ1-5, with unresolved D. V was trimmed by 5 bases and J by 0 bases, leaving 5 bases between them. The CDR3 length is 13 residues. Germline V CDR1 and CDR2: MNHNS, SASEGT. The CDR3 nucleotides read TGTGCCAGCAGTCTATTTAGCAATCAGCCCCAGCATTTT. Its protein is CASSLFSNQPQHF.

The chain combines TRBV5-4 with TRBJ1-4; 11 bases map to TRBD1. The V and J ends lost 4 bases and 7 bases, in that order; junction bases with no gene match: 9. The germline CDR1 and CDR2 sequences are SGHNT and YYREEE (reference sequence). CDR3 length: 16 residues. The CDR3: CASSTRTGGEGEKLFF. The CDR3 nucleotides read TGTGCCAGCAGCACCCGGACAGGGGGCGAAGGTGAAAAACTGTTTTTT.

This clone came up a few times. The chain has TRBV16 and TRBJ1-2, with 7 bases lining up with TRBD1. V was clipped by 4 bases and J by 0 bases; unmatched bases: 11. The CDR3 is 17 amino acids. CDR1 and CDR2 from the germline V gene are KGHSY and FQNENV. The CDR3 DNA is TGTGCCAGCAGCCTTCGACAGGCAGGGGGGACTAACTATGGCTACACCTTC. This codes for CASSLRQAGGTNYGYTF. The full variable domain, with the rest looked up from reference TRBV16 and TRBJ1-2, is GEEVAQTPKHLVRGEGQKAKLYCAPIKGHSYVFWYQQVLKNEFKFLISFQNENVFDETGMPKERFSAKCLPNSPCSLEIQATKLEDSAVYFCASSLRQAGGTNYGYTFGSGTRLTVV.

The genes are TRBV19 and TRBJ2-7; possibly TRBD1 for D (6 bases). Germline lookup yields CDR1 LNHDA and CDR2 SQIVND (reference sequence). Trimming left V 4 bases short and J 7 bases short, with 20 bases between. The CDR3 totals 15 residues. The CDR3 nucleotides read TGTGCCAGTAGTAGCTACAGGGTGTCCACCCTGGAGCAGTACTTC. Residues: CASSSYRVSTLEQYF.

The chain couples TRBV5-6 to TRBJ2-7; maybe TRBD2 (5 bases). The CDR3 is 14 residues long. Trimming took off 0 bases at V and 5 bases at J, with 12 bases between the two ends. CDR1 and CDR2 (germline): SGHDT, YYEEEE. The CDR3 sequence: CASSLGILEDEQYF. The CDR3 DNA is TGTGCCAGCAGCTTGGGAATACTAGAGGACGAGCAGTACTTC. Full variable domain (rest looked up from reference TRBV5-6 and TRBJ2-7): DAGVTQSPTHLIKTRGQQVTLRCSPKSGHDTVSWYQQALGQGPQFIFQYYEEEERQRGNFPDRFSGHQFPNYSSELNVNALLLGDSALYLCASSLGILEDEQYFGPGTRLTVT.

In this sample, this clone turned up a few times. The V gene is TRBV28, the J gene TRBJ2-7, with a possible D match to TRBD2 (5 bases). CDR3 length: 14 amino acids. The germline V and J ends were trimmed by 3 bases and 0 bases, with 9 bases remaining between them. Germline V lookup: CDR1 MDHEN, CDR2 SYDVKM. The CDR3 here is CASSLGSVSYEQYF. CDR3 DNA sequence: TGTGCCAGCAGTTTGGGGAGCGTCTCCTACGAGCAGTACTTC. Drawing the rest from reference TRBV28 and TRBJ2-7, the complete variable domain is DVKVTQSSRYLVKRTGEKVFLECVQDMDHENMFWYRQDPGLGLRLIYFSYDVKMKEKGDIPEGYSVSREKKERFSLILESASTNQTSMYLCASSLGSVSYEQYFGPGTRLTVT.

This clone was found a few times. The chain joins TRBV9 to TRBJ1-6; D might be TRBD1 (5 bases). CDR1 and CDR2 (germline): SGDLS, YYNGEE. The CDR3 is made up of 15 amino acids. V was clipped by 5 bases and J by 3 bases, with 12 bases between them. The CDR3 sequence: CASRARGDYNSPLHF. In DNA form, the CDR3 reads TGTGCCAGCAGGGCGCGGGGGGACTATAATTCACCCCTCCACTTT.

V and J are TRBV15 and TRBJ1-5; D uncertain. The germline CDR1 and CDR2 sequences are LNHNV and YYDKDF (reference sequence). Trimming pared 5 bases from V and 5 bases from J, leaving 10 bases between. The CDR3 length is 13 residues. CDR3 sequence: CATSSRGYQPQHF. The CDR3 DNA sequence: TGTGCCACCAGCTCGCGAGGGTATCAGCCCCAGCATTTT.

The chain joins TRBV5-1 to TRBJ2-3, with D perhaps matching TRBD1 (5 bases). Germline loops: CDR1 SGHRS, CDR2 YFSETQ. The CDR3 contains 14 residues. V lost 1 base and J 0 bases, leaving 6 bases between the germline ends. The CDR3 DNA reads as TGCGCCAGCAGCTTGCAGGGCAGCACAGATACGCAGTATTTT. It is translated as CASSLQGSTDTQYF.

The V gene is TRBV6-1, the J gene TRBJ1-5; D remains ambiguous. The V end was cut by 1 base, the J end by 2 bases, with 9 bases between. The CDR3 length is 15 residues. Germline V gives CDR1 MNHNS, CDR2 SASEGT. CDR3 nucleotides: TGTGCCAGCAGTGAAGGGGCTTTGGGCAATCAGCCCCAGCATTTT. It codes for CASSEGALGNQPQHF.

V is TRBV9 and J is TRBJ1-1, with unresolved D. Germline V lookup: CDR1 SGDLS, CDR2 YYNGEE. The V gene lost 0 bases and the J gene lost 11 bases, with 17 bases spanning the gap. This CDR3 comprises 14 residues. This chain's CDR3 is CASSVATDSNRAFF. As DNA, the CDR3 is TGTGCCAGCAGCGTAGCTACGGACTCTAACCGGGCTTTCTTT. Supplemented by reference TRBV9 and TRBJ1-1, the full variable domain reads DSGVTQTPKHLITATGQRVTLRCSPRSGDLSVYWYQQSLDQGLQFLIQYYNGEERAKGNILERFSAQQFPDLHSELNLSSLELGDSALYFCASSVATDSNRAFFGQGTRLTVV.

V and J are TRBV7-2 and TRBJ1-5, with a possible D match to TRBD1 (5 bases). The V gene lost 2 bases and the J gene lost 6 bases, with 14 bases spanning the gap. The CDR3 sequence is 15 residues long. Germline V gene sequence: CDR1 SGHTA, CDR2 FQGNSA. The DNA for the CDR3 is TGTGCCAGCAGCTTATCAGGGCTCGGATCTCAGCCCCAGCATTTT. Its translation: CASSLSGLGSQPQHF.

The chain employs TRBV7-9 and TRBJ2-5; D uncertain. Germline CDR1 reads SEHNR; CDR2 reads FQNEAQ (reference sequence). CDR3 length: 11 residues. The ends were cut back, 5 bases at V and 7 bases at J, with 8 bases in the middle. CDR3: CASSRDWTQYF. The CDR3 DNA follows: TGTGCCAGCAGCCGAGATTGGACCCAGTACTTC.